A selection of T cell receptor beta chains follows, all from one sample in a study of cytomegalovirus exposure and HLA in healthy donors. Profiled with immunoSEQ multiplex PCR; TCRdb holds only in-frame clones, not every one. The sample includes 100,000 to 150,000 clones, 60% to 80% of them seen just once. The sample taken for sequencing was PBMCs. Receptors originate from a male donor in good health and CMV-seronegative. Each CDR3 is given with its conserved first and last residue.

j_call,v_call,cdr3_aa
TRBJ1-1,TRBV28,CASSWTGNTEAFF
TRBJ2-3,TRBV7-9,CSSSPQTGLAGNTQYF
-,TRBV29-1,CSVLGEPGAAYEQYF
TRBJ2-1,TRBV29-1,CSVDPGQGYNEQFF
TRBJ2-5,TRBV28,CASSPPGLATAAQYF
TRBJ2-5,TRBV5-1,CASSLEETQYF
TRBJ2-1,TRBV27,CASSPSRGGVQFF
TRBJ2-2,TRBV27,CASSRSTLPTGELFF
TRBJ1-1,TRBV5-1,CASSLGANTEAFF
TRBJ2-2,TRBV19,CASSGGAYTGELFF
TRBJ2-2,TRBV5-1,CASSFSGEVTGELFF
TRBJ2-2,TRBV7-9,CASSLGPLSGRAGELFF
TRBJ2-5,TRBV10-3,CAISEGLGQSQETQYF
TRBJ2-1,TRBV15,CATSRDYQGGGALGQFF
TRBJ1-1,TRBV29-1,CSGCCPQGNTEAFF
TRBJ2-1,TRBV27,CASRPPGHTTDNEQFF
TRBJ2-1,TRBV27,CASSSRTSGTAYNEQFF
TRBJ2-1,TRBV19,CASSTRTGQGGNNEQFF
TRBJ2-2,TRBV2,CASSKQGSNTGELFF
TRBJ1-1,TRBV14,CASSPIGRGGSTEAFF
TRBJ2-4,TRBV28,CASSFVGGGGIGVAKNIQYF
TRBJ2-3,TRBV7-6,CASSFGGSRSTDTQYF
TRBJ1-4,TRBV28,CASSSSGQHEKLFF
TRBJ1-5,TRBV5-1,CASSLARGQPQHF
TRBJ2-7,TRBV19,CASSPGLAGEYEQYF
TRBJ2-7,TRBV27,CASSPGRTGYEQYF
TRBJ1-1,TRBV18,CASSPGQGISEAFF
TRBJ2-1,TRBV7-6,CASSPGLAGRDEQFF
TRBJ1-1,TRBV30,CAWSVWRGQGQGDTEAFF
TRBJ2-5,TRBV7-9,CASSSFRGWETQYF
TRBJ2-7,TRBV11-2,CASSRLQGAGYEQYF
TRBJ1-5,TRBV18,CASSLGQGVQPQHF
TRBJ2-1,TRBV6-5,CASSYSGLNNEQFF
TRBJ2-3,TRBV23-1,CASSQGRGRLAGFEGTDTQYF
TRBJ1-1,TRBV18,CASSQYRDGTEAFF
TRBJ2-3,TRBV5-4,CASSLVGTDHTDTQYF